The entry that follows covers one T cell receptor (beta chain) sequence. Its antigen is not identified. From germline, CDR1 is SGHTA and CDR2 FQGTGA. The CDR3 has 15 residues. The V and J ends lost 2 bases and 4 bases, in that order; junction bases with no gene match: 2. This specimen comes from a study of T cell responses to AZD1222 COVID-19 vaccine. Broader study findings: Reportedly, nearly half the spike-specific TCRs target unmutated variant regions. The study found vaccine-associated CD4 TCRs spanning spike, dominant at 160-218 and 743-854. Spike-specific TCR repertoires showed rising breadth and depth after two AZD1222 doses. Baseline seropositivity occurred in only a handful of AZD1222 recipients.

Assay used: immunoSEQ multiplex PCR; TCRdb lists only in-frame clones, some missing. The sample shows 150,000 to 200,000 clones, 90% of them seen only once. The receptor was isolated from an adult in good health. The sample consisted of peripheral blood, taken on day 0 of AZD1222 vaccination. The chain combines TRBV7-3 with TRBJ2-1, with 10 bases that match TRBD1. The DNA of the CDR3 is TGTGCCAGCAGCTTAGGGACAGGGGAATACAATGAGCAGTTCTTC. Translating it yields CASSLGTGEYNEQFF. Supplemented by reference TRBV7-3 and TRBJ2-1, the full variable domain reads GAGVSQTPSNKVTEKGKYVELRCDPISGHTALYWYRQSLGQGPEFLIYFQGTGAADDSGLPNDRFFAVRPEGSVSTLKIQRTERGDSAVYLCASSLGTGEYNEQFFGPGTRLTVL.